This T cell receptor beta chain appears in the sequencing data of a study of regulatory T cells in long-lasting Graves disease. This clonotype has at least ten counts. To make TCR beta libraries, researchers used iRepertoire HTBI primers and Arm-PCR of CDR3 regions. One entry per CDR3 protein, called by TCRdb with MiXCR from the multiplex PCR reads. The table lists roughly 560,000 distinct CDR3 sequences, 15% to 20% of them singletons, with about 25% in the top ten. As to time point: newly diagnosed GD, antithyroid drugs for less than 3 months. After RNA was extracted from PBMCs, the TCR library was made from it. The same data also contributed to another study, on T cells in Graves' hyperthyroidism and ophthalmopathy. According to that study: Primed by the HTBI set, a first-round RT-PCR was run on the TCR CDR3.

The sample here was peripheral blood mononuclear cells (PBMCs), taken at new diagnosis, from a patient treated with antithyroid drugs. This clonotype originated in a woman in her forties or fifties with Graves disease.

This CDR3 reads CASSVTYRLNTEAFF. CDR3 nucleotide sequence: TGTGCCAGCAGTGTAACCTACAGGCTGAACACTGAAGCTTTCTTT. The chain combines TRBV6-1 with TRBJ1-1, with D perhaps matching TRBD1 (5 bases). V was clipped by 4 bases and J by 0 bases, with 12 bases between them. The CDR3 has 15 residues. Germline CDR1 and CDR2: MNHNS and SASEGT.